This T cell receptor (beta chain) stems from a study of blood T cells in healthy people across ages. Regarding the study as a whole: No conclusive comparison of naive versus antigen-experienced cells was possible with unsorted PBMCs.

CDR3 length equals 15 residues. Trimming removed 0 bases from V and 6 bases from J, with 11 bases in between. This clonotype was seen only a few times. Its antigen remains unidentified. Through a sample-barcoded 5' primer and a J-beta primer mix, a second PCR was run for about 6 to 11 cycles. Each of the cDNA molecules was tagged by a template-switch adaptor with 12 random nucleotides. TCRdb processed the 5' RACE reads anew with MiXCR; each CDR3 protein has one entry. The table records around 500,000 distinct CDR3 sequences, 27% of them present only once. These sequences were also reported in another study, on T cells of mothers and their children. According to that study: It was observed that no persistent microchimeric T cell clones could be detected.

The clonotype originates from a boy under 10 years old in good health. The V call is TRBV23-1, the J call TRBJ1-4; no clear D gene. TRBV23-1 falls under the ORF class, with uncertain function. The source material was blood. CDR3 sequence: CASSQSTRWDEKLFF. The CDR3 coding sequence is TGCGCCAGCAGTCAATCTACCAGATGGGATGAAAAACTGTTTTTT.